Here is one TCR beta chain with its context. Aged roughly 6 to 100, donors were systemically healthy Caucasians from Russia. The data belong to a study of blood T cells in healthy people across ages. Germline V lookup: CDR1 SGHRS, CDR2 YFSETQ. This CDR3 spans 14 amino acids. V lost 1 base and J lost 6; bases outside the gene matches: 5. Sample-barcoded 5' priming and a J-beta primer mix drove a second PCR of roughly 6 to 12 cycles. Per sample, CDR3-containing paired-end reads numbered at least 2.5 million. TCRdb independently ran MiXCR on the 5' RACE reads; one entry per CDR3 protein. The table includes about a million distinct CDR3 sequences, roughly 48% detected once.

Input material: blood. This sequence was found in a man aged 30 to 39 in good health. V and J are TRBV5-1 and TRBJ2-7, with 9 nucleotides matching TRBD1. This CDR3 is CASSLRTGASEQYF. For the CDR3, the DNA is TGCGCCAGCAGCTTGCGGACAGGGGCGTCCGAGCAGTACTTC.